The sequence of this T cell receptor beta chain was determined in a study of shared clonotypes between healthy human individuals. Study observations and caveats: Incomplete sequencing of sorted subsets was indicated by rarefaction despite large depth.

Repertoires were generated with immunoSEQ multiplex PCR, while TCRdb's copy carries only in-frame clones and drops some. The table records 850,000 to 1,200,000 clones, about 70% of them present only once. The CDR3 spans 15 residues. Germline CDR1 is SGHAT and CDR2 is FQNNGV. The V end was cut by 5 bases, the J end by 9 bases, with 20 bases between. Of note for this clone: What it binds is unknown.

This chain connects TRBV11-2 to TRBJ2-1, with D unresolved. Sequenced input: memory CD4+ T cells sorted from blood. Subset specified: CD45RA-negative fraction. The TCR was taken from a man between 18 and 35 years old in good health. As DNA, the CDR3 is TGTGCCAGCAGCCCCCATGAGCACGCTTTCGTTGAGCAGTTCTTC. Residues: CASSPHEHAFVEQFF.